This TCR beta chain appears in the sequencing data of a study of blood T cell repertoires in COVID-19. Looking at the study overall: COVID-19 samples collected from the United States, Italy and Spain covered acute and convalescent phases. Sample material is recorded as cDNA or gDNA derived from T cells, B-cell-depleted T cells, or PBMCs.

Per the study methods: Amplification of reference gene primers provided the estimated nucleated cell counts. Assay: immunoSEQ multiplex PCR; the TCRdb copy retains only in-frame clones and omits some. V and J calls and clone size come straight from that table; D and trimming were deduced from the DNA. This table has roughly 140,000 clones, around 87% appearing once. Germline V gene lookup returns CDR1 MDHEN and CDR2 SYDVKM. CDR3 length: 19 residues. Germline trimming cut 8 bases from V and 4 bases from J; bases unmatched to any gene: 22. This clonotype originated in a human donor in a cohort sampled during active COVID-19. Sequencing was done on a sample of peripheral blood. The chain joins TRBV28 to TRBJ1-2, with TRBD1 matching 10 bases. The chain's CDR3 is CASLNPPLTGGAGSYGYTF. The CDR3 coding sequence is TGTGCCAGCCTAAACCCCCCTTTGACAGGGGGCGCTGGTAGCTATGGCTACACCTTC.